This TCR beta chain is drawn from a study of cytomegalovirus exposure and HLA in healthy donors. The study's findings and limits: Likely technical artifact: a cluster of highly shared sequence variants. Most TCR sequences showed up rarely, but some public TCRs showed up in many donors.

The sample holds one count of this clone. The antigen is undetermined. PCR employed 60 Vbeta and 13 Jbeta primers. Data came from immunoSEQ multiplex PCR; TCRdb stores just in-frame clones and leaves some out. The table has tens of thousands of clones, 82% seen once; the top ten hold approximately 3.6%. Sequencing input: PBMCs. This sequence originates from a man between 45 and 60 years old in good health and CMV-seronegative.

In DNA, the CDR3 is TGCGCCAGCAGCTTGTTGGGACCGGGACTAGCGAGTGAGCAGTACTTC. Translating gives CASSLLGPGLASEQYF. This chain uses TRBV5-1 with TRBJ2-7; 10 nucleotides match TRBD2. Germline V gives CDR1 SGHRS, CDR2 YFSETQ. The CDR3 length is 16 residues. Trimming removed 1 base from V and 7 bases from J; junction bases left unmatched: 11.